This T cell receptor (beta chain) came from a study of blood T cell repertoires in COVID-19. Across the whole study: COVID-19 samples from acute and convalescent phases originated in the United States, Italy and Spain. PBMCs, B-cell-depleted T cells, or T cells provided the cDNA or gDNA that made up the material.

The CDR3 sequence is 14 residues long. Per germline, CDR1 SGHRS and CDR2 YFSETQ. J gave up 2 bases and V 4 bases, and 3 bases lay outside the gene matches. This clone was detected once. Per the original methods: Reference gene primer amplification yielded estimated nucleated cell counts. Sequencing was performed with immunoSEQ multiplex PCR; in TCRdb, only in-frame clones are kept and a portion is missing. V, J and clone size reflect that table, while D and trimming were determined from the DNA. The sample lists approximately 120,000 clones, approximately 82% occurring once. This TCR came from a woman in her forties or fifties with acute or convalescent COVID-19. The chain recombines TRBV5-1 with TRBJ2-4; 7 bases are a match to TRBD2. The sequenced sample consisted of peripheral blood. CDR3 amino acids: CASSPGGPKNIQYF. CDR3 nucleotides: TGCGCCAGCAGCCCGGGGGGTCCCAAAAACATTCAGTACTTC.